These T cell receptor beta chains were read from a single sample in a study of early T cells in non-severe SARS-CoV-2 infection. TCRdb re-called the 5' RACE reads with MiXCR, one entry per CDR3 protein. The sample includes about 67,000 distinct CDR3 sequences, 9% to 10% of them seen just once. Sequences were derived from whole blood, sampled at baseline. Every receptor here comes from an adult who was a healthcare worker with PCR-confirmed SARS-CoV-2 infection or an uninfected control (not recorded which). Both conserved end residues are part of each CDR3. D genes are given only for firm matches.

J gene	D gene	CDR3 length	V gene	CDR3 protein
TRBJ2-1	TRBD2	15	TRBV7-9	CASSPPSGADNEQFF
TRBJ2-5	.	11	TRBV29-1	CSTLEIETQYF
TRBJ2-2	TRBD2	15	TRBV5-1	CASSLVTSGTGELFF
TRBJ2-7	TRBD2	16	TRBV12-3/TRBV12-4	CASSNTGTSGRGEQYF
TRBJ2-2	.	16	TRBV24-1	CATSDPGHFNTGELFF
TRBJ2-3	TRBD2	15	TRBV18	CASSRGTSGTDTQYF
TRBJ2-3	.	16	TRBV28	CASSVRAGIGADTQYF
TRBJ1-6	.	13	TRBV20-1	CSASGSYNSPLHF
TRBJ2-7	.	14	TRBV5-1	CASSLNQDSYEQYF
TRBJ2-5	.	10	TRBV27	CASGEETQYF
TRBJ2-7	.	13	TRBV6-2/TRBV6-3	CASSYSLNYEQYF
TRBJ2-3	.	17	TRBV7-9	CASSLTTGLSSTDTQYF
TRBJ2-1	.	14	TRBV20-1	CSAPMTALYNEQFF
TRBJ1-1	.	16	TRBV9	CASSPQSGDMRAEAFF
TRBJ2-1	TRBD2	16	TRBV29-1	CSAYTPGLAAYNEQFF
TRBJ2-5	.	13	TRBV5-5	CASSLPGRETQYF
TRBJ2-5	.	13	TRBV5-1	CASSLEPQETQYF
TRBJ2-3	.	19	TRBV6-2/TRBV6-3	CASSYQAKDRKRGTDTQYF
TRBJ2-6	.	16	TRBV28	CASTGSQFSGANVLTF
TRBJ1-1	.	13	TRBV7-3	CASSMGRSTEAFF
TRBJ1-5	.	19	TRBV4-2	CASTSKFWSRLYSNQPQHF
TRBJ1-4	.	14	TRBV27	CASRTGTAREKLFF
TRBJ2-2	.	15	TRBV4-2	CASSQDPSRGGELFF
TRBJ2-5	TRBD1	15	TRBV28	CASSRTGRYQETQYF
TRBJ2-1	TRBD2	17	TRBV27	CASSLSSRTSGLNEQFF
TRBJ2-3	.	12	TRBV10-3	CATALEGDTQYF
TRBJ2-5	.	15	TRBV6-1	CASSEFVTGSETQYF
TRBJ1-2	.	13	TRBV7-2	CASSLTGPAGYTF
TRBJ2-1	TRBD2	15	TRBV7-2	CASSQTSVSYNEQFF
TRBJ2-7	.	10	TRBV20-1	CSAVLYEQYF
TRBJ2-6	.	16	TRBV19	CASSMATVSGANVLTF
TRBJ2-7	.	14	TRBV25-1	CASSAPGRLYEQYF
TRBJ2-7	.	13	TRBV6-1	CASSPRSSYEQYF
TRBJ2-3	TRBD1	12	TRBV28	CASSSGQAPQYF